This T cell receptor (beta chain) was retrieved from a study of T cell repertoires in cytomegalovirus infection. Across the whole study: Indications of both CMV infection and matching HLA type were provided by public TCR beta signatures. Study-wide results and caveats: Cumulative public TCR beta family frequency identified CMV carriers with the relevant HLA. CMV-specific TCR beta clonotypes restricted by HLA-C dominated the ex vivo response.

One entry per CDR3 protein, called by TCRdb with MiXCR from the reads. Found here are a few hundred thousand distinct CDR3 sequences, more than 8% of them singletons; the top ten hold about 4.5%. V was pared by 9 bases and J by 4 bases, with 19 bases between. Germline V gene data show CDR1 as MRHNA and CDR2 as SNTAGT. The CDR3 has 15 residues. This clonotype was seen more than once but under ten times. Antigen: not known. Sample: PBMCs. This TCR came from a human donor in good health (CMV status not recorded). Some clones in this sample may be carry-over from other donors' samples. The rearrangement uses TRBV6-4 and TRBJ2-1; possible D gene TRBD1, 6 bases. CDR3: CARPSRGQGYNEQFF. The CDR3 nucleotides are TGTGCCAGACCATCGAGGGGCCAGGGGTACAATGAGCAGTTCTTC.